This T cell receptor beta chain was found in a study of T-cell memory formation after mild COVID-19. Across the study: TCR clusters were mostly donor specific.

This clonotype was recorded a few times. The V gene's germline CDR1 is KGHDR and CDR2 SFDVKD. This CDR3 spans 13 amino acids. V shed 7 bases and J 4 bases; nucleotides not matched to a gene: 5. Constant-segment primers and 5'RACE yielded cDNA libraries for TCR alpha and TCR beta, each carrying sample barcodes and UMIs. From the 5' RACE reads, TCRdb called clonotypes with MiXCR, one entry per CDR3 protein. The profile shows 500,000 to 650,000 distinct CDR3 sequences, about a fifth of them singletons. The material sequenced was PBMCs or a T cell subset sorted from them (not recorded which). The rearrangement joins TRBV24-1 to TRBJ1-1; TRBD1 matches at 7 bases. The clonotype comes from an adult woman who had mild COVID-19 (a few samples of this study predate the infection). Cell type and time point are not known. The CDR3 sequence: CATRNSGGTEAFF. The CDR3 DNA reads TGTGCCACCAGAAATTCAGGGGGCACTGAAGCTTTCTTT.